Listed below are T cell receptor beta chains from one sample, sequenced in a study of T cell changes during pregnancy in multiple sclerosis. Some clones are missing from TCRdb's copy, which holds only in-frame ones; the method was immunoSEQ multiplex PCR. The sample has 35,000 to 45,000 clones; around 90% are singletons. Sample: CD4+ T cells from peripheral blood mononuclear cells, taken after pregnancy. The receptors originated from a female donor in good health, enrolled as a control in a pregnancy study. Each CDR3 is given without its conserved first and last residue.

V gene: TRBV11-1
J gene: TRBJ2-5
CDR3 protein: ASSFTGGTGKTQY

V gene: TRBV11-3
J gene: TRBJ2-1
CDR3 protein: ASSPQGASGDNEQF

V gene: TRBV9
J gene: TRBJ2-5
CDR3 protein: ASSLGRGQGAKTQY

V gene: TRBV28
J gene: TRBJ2-1
CDR3 protein: ASSLEAGGTTYNEQF

V gene: TRBV27
J gene: TRBJ2-1
CDR3 protein: ASSLGQGGFNEQF

V gene: TRBV4-2
J gene: TRBJ1-4
CDR3 protein: ASSQGGPNEKLF

V gene: TRBV18
J gene: TRBJ1-1
CDR3 protein: ASSPLDRNTEAF

V gene: TRBV28
J gene: TRBJ2-2
CDR3 protein: ASGSLAGAGELF

V gene: TRBV6-6
J gene: TRBJ1-5
CDR3 protein: ASSYGTGQLNQPQH

V gene: TRBV4-2
J gene: TRBJ2-1
CDR3 protein: ASSLERRTYNEQF